The sequence of this T cell receptor (beta chain) was determined in a study of cytomegalovirus exposure and HLA in healthy donors. The CDR3 is 15 amino acids. CDR1 and CDR2 (germline): GTSNPN, SVGIG (reference sequence). Unmatched junction bases numbered 11, after V lost 2 bases and J lost 7 bases. In regard to this clone: Its specificity is not known.

The study's findings and limits: Among the CMV-associated chains, a few were confirmed in vitro as specific for CMV antigens. Reports described diagnosis of cytomegalovirus status by the classifier as highly specific and sensitive. Clusters of TCRs from the first cohort tended to co-occur in the 130 or so validation repertoires (as a later analysis found).

Repertoires were generated with immunoSEQ multiplex PCR, while TCRdb's copy carries only in-frame clones and drops some. This sample yields some 140,000 clones, of which roughly 86% are seen a single time; 1.4% to 1.5% belongs to the top ten. The chain combines TRBV30 with TRBJ2-1, with TRBD1 identical over 7 bases. This receptor was identified in a woman in her twenties or thirties in good health and CMV-seronegative. Material for sequencing was PBMCs. The CDR3 loop reads CAWSSPGTAINEQFF. CDR3 nucleotides: TGTGCCTGGAGTAGTCCGGGGACAGCTATAAATGAGCAGTTCTTC.